Sequencing of this TCR beta chain was carried out in a study of shared clonotypes between healthy human individuals. Trimming took 3 bases from V and 5 from J, leaving 11 bases between them. This CDR3 is built from 14 residues. CDR1 is MRHNA and CDR2 is SNTAGT in the germline V gene. Concerning this clone: Its antigen is unidentified.

In the authors' workflow: In the immunoSEQ data, sequences were junction-only and lacked quality scores, so filtering differed. Using immunoSEQ multiplex PCR, the repertoire was profiled, and TCRdb retains in-frame clones only, with some absent. Clone size and V and J calls were adopted from that table, with D and trimming inferred from the DNA. In the table there are about 2.1 million clones, about 93% of which are singletons. Study-wide points: Naive subsets, compared against memory subsets, generally had larger estimated richness values.

Terminally differentiated effector memory CD45RA+ cells were excluded from the naive CD8 cells, which were CD45RO-negative and positively selected for CCR7. The chain carries TRBV6-4 and TRBJ2-1; no firm D call. The sequencing sample was made of naive CD8+ T cells from PBMCs. The clonotype originates from a man aged 18-30 years in good health. Some clones in this sample may be carry-over from other donors' samples. The CDR3 DNA reads as TGTGCCAGCAGTGATAATGTACAGCACAATGAGCAGTTCTTC. This sequence encodes CASSDNVQHNEQFF.